This T cell receptor beta chain emerged from a study of T cell repertoires in cytomegalovirus infection. The overall study: CMV epitopes, recently identified HLA-C-restricted and well-studied HLA-B-restricted, were used. Matching HLA type and CMV infection were both indicated by public TCR beta signatures. Study results and caveats: CMV carriers with the relevant HLA were identified by cumulative public TCR beta family frequency. In two of eight donors, the top clonotype was HLA-C-restricted CMV-specific.

Points on this clonotype: The antigen is unknown.

A single record per CDR3 protein comes from TCRdb applying MiXCR to the reads. The sample lists some 940,000 distinct CDR3 sequences; around 32% were seen once. The TCR comes from a human donor in good health (CMV status not recorded). Some clones in this sample may be carry-over from other donors' samples. This specimen was cultured CD8+ T cells from PBMCs, taken from culture after CMV antigen stimulation.

CDR3 nucleotide sequence: TGTGCCAGCAGCGGCCGGGACGTATCCTACGAGCAGTACTTC. This codes for CASSGRDVSYEQYF. V gene TRBV9 combines with J gene TRBJ2-7; D tentatively fits TRBD1 or TRBD2 (5 bases each). Trimming shortened V by 3 bases and J by 1 base, and 11 bases separated the two germline ends. This CDR3 region has 14 residues. Germline V lookup: CDR1 SGDLS, CDR2 YYNGEE.